This T cell receptor beta chain was sequenced during a study of cytomegalovirus exposure and HLA in healthy donors. PCR involved 60 Vbeta and 13 Jbeta primers. Measured with immunoSEQ multiplex PCR; TCRdb has only the in-frame clones, and not every one. The sample yields 150,000 to 200,000 clones, about 86% seen once. With respect to this clone: Other DNA sequences in this sample translate to the same CDR3.

Per the germline V gene, CDR1 is SGHNT and CDR2 is YYREEE (reference sequence). The CDR3 extends over 15 amino acids. V was pared by 4 bases and J by 2 bases, with 8 bases of the junction left unmatched. This rearrangement joins TRBV5-4 to TRBJ1-1; 7 bases are a match to TRBD1. This TCR was sampled from a young woman in good health and CMV-seropositive. The sequenced sample consisted of PBMCs. This CDR3 reads CASSPWTGSNTEAFF. The CDR3 nucleotides are TGTGCCAGCAGCCCGTGGACAGGTAGTAACACTGAAGCTTTCTTT.